This T cell receptor beta chain was profiled in a study of control samples from healthy donors and cancer patients. Trimming took 2 bases from V and 3 from J; bases not matched to a gene: 6. Germline lookup yields CDR1 SGDLS and CDR2 YYNGEE. The length of the CDR3 is 16 residues. Clones were sequenced by immunoSEQ multiplex PCR, and TCRdb holds only the in-frame ones, with some missing. The data show around 68,000 clones, with roughly 82% seen just once and more than 12% held by the top ten. Sequenced: blood. This clonotype was sampled from a man over 45 in good health. The chain couples TRBV9 to TRBJ2-1, with 9 bases that match TRBD2. The CDR3 coding sequence is TGTGCCAGCAGCGTCTCGTGGACTAGCGACTACAATGAGCAGTTCTTC. Its protein is CASSVSWTSDYNEQFF.